A selection of T cell receptor beta chains follows, all from one sample in a study of T cell clonotyping in hematopoietic cell transplantation. TCRdb's copy holds only in-frame clones and misses some; the assay was immunoSEQ multiplex PCR. The table includes about 4,400 clones, 60% to 80% detected once. Source: PBMCs, taken 100 days after allogeneic stem cell transplant. The receptor source for this set is a male patient in his sixties or seventies who had an allogeneic stem cell transplant, so the T cells may come from the graft donor. Some clones in this sample may be carry-over from other donors' samples. Each CDR3 is given with its conserved first and last residue. A D gene is named only where the DNA matches it firmly. The size of a clone is reported for some rows only, either as once, few or many, or as a class for expanded clones.

-	TRBJ1-4	TRBV6-1	-	CASSDGRGNEKLFF	TGTGCCAGCAGTGACGGCAGGGGTAATGAAAAACTGTTTTTT
TRBD1	TRBJ2-7	TRBV6-5	-	CASSPGQGRYEQYF	TGTGCCAGCAGTCCGGGACAGGGTAGGTACGAGCAGTACTTC
TRBD2	TRBJ2-1	TRBV5-1	few	CASSLGLAGADEQFF	TGCGCCAGCAGCTTAGGACTAGCGGGAGCCGATGAGCAGTTCTTC
TRBD1	TRBJ1-1	TRBV19	few	CASRRGQGRAEAFF	TGTGCCAGTAGGAGAGGACAGGGGAGGGCTGAAGCTTTCTTT
-	TRBJ1-3	TRBV30	-	CAWTNLGGYSGNTIYF	TGTGCCTGGACCAACCTAGGGGGTTACTCTGGAAACACCATATATTTT
-	TRBJ1-2	TRBV30	-	CAWSPQGLNYGYTF	TGTGCCTGGAGTCCACAGGGTCTTAACTATGGCTACACCTTC
TRBD2	TRBJ2-1	TRBV15	-	CATSGVIAGRSYNEQFF	TGTGCCACCAGCGGGGTTATAGCGGGACGCTCCTACAATGAGCAGTTCTTC
-	TRBJ1-3	TRBV30	-	CASLGGHLSGNTIYF	TGTGCTTCGCTGGGTGGACATCTCTCTGGAAACACCATATATTTT
-	TRBJ1-2	TRBV6-5	-	CASSYFSGMGGYTF	TGTGCCAGCAGTTACTTTTCAGGGATGGGCGGCTACACCTTC
-	TRBJ2-3	TRBV19	once	CASSMRQVTDTQYF	TGTGCCAGTAGTATGAGGCAGGTCACAGATACGCAGTATTTT
-	TRBJ2-3	TRBV5-1	-	CASSLKDSPYTDTQYF	TGCGCCAGCAGCTTGAAGGACTCACCTTACACAGATACGCAGTATTTT
-	TRBJ1-3	TRBV6-5	-	CASSYPKGSGNTIYF	TGTGCCAGCAGTTACCCGAAAGGGTCCGGAAACACCATATATTTT
TRBD1	TRBJ1-5	TRBV6-1	-	CASSKGTGWSNQPQHF	TGTGCCAGCAGTAAAGGGACAGGATGGAGCAATCAGCCCCAGCATTTT
-	TRBJ2-7	TRBV7-8	-	CASTLYLIQGRTYEQYF	TGTGCCAGCACCCTTTACTTGATCCAGGGCAGAACCTACGAGCAGTACTTC
-	TRBJ1-2	TRBV30	-	CAWTPGGYGYTF	TGTGCCTGGACCCCGGGGGGCTATGGCTACACCTTC
-	TRBJ1-5	TRBV19	few	CASSIKGGVLNQPQHF	TGTGCCAGTAGTATAAAGGGTGGGGTACTCAATCAGCCCCAGCATTTT
-	TRBJ1-1	TRBV14	-	CASSQDDGGQSNTEAFF	TGTGCCAGCAGCCAAGATGATGGTGGACAGAGCAACACTGAAGCTTTCTTT
-	TRBJ1-2	TRBV6-6	-	CASSLLEGYTF	TGTGCCAGCAGCCTACTCGAAGGCTACACCTTC
TRBD1	TRBJ1-2	TRBV25-1	-	CASSAATGTNYGYTF	TGTGCCAGCAGTGCCGCGACAGGGACTAACTATGGCTACACCTTC
-	TRBJ2-7	TRBV6-5	-	CASSYSGGQRLFEQYF	TGTGCCAGCAGTTACTCAGGAGGGCAGCGCTTATTCGAGCAGTACTTC
-	TRBJ1-2	TRBV29-1	-	CSVEIGSGDGYTF	TGCAGCGTTGAAATAGGGTCAGGGGATGGCTACACCTTC
-	TRBJ2-2	TRBV5-8	-	CASSQQQPNTGELFF	TGTGCCAGCAGTCAACAGCAACCGAACACCGGGGAGCTGTTTTTT
-	TRBJ1-1	TRBV6-1	-	CASSEVSYTEAFF	TGTGCCAGCAGTGAGGTGTCGTACACTGAAGCTTTCTTT
-	TRBJ2-3	TRBV28	-	CASSLGSSDTQYF	TGTGCCAGCAGTTTAGGCAGCTCCGATACGCAGTATTTT
-	TRBJ2-7	TRBV10-3	once	CAIRRAYEQYF	TGTGCCATCAGGCGGGCCTACGAGCAGTACTTC
TRBD1	TRBJ2-1	TRBV7-9	few	CASRPGTGAYNEQFF	TGTGCCAGCAGGCCCGGGACAGGGGCCTACAATGAGCAGTTCTTC
-	TRBJ2-1	TRBV6-5	large	CASSSLTRGLDNEQFF	TGTGCCAGCAGTTCCCTTACCAGGGGCCTCGATAATGAGCAGTTCTTC
-	TRBJ2-2	TRBV7-9	-	CASSLLLGGLNTGELFF	TGTGCCAGCAGCTTATTGCTGGGGGGGCTTAACACCGGGGAGCTGTTTTTT
TRBD1	TRBJ1-6	TRBV6-5	few	CASSYGGQGGNSPLHF	TGTGCCAGCAGTTACGGGGGACAGGGGGGTAATTCACCCCTCCACTTT
-	TRBJ2-3	TRBV4-1	-	CASSQGTLRVNTQYF	TGCGCCAGCAGCCAAGGCACACTCAGGGTTAATACGCAGTATTTT
TRBD1	TRBJ1-5	TRBV10-3	few	CAIRGQGAGQPQHF	TGTGCCATCCGGGGACAGGGGGCGGGTCAGCCCCAGCATTTT
-	TRBJ2-6	TRBV6-5	-	CASSYSERSGANVLTF	TGTGCCAGCAGTTACTCAGAAAGATCTGGGGCCAACGTCCTGACTTTC
-	TRBJ2-3	TRBV28	-	CASSLIGLDTQYF	TGTGCCAGCAGTTTAATTGGTTTAGATACGCAGTATTTT
TRBD1	TRBJ1-2	TRBV6-5	-	CASSYSYRGHGYTF	TGTGCCAGCAGTTACTCGTACAGGGGGCATGGCTACACCTTC
-	TRBJ1-6	TRBV30	-	CAWSAYPRGNNSPLHF	TGTGCCTGGAGTGCTTACCCGCGGGGTAATAATTCACCCCTCCACTTT
-	TRBJ2-1	TRBV27	-	CASRRTDTSYNEQFF	TGTGCCAGCAGACGGACAGATACTTCCTACAATGAGCAGTTCTTC
-	TRBJ2-7	TRBV7-9	-	CASAVWGEPYEQYF	TGTGCCAGCGCTGTGTGGGGGGAGCCCTACGAGCAGTACTTC
-	TRBJ1-1	TRBV4-2	few	CASSQVDTEAFF	TGTGCCAGCAGCCAAGTTGACACTGAAGCTTTCTTT
TRBD1	TRBJ1-5	TRBV2	-	CASSEFRGDGQPQHF	TGTGCCAGCAGTGAGTTCAGGGGGGATGGTCAGCCCCAGCATTTT
-	TRBJ2-1	TRBV4-1	-	CASSPARESYNEQFF	TGCGCCAGCAGCCCGGCGAGGGAATCCTACAATGAGCAGTTCTTC
-	TRBJ1-4	TRBV2	few	CASSDSGTNEKLFF	TGTGCCAGCAGTGATTCAGGGACTAATGAAAAACTGTTTTTT
TRBD2	TRBJ2-7	TRBV4-1	few	CASSLTSGSSYEQYF	TGCGCCAGCAGCCTGACTAGCGGGTCCTCCTACGAGCAGTACTTC
-	TRBJ2-7	TRBV18	-	CASSKAGTLYEQYF	TGTGCCAGCTCCAAGGCCGGGACCCTCTACGAGCAGTACTTC
TRBD2	TRBJ2-1	TRBV13	few	CASSDLAGMLGRQFF	TGTGCCAGCAGTGACCTAGCGGGTATGCTCGGTCGGCAGTTCTTC
TRBD1	TRBJ1-2	TRBV28	few	CATQEVSDRAFNYGYTF	TGTGCCACCCAAGAAGTGAGTGACAGGGCATTTAACTATGGCTACACCTTC